This TCR beta chain was sequenced for a study of blood T cell repertoires in COVID-19. The assay was immunoSEQ multiplex PCR, and TCRdb's table has in-frame clones only and misses some. Of 200,000 to 300,000 clones in the sample, 86% were seen once. CDR3 length equals 12 residues. V was clipped by 2 bases and J by 8 bases, with 9 bases between them. Germline values: CDR1 SGHTA, CDR2 FQGNSA. This clone appeared a few times. The sequencing sample was made of peripheral blood. The source is a man aged 35-49 years who had recovered from COVID-19. V gene TRBV7-2 combines with J gene TRBJ1-1; no reliable D call. CDR3 amino acids: CASSLPHREAFF. The CDR3 DNA is TGTGCCAGCAGCTTACCCCACAGAGAAGCTTTCTTT.